What follows describes a single TCR beta chain. What it binds is unknown. These data come from a study of cytomegalovirus exposure and HLA in healthy donors. Study information: Earlier work reported roughly 120 million unique TCR beta sequences from some 170 million T cells.

Regarding the study as a whole: A later analysis linked a missense DCLRE1C variant to TCR beta V- and J-gene trimming. With further analysis later on, most CMV-associated TCR beta chains appeared HLA-restricted.

Trimming removed 2 bases from V and 6 bases from J, with 10 bases in between. CDR1 is MNHNS, CDR2 SASEGT, per germline. CDR3 size: 13 residues. PCR was performed using 60 Vbeta and 13 Jbeta primers. Assay: immunoSEQ multiplex PCR; the TCRdb copy retains only in-frame clones and omits some. The table for this sample gives about 160,000 clones. The sequence derives from a woman aged 60 to 75 in good health and CMV-seronegative. The chain has TRBV6-1 and TRBJ1-2, with a possible D match to TRBD1 (6 bases). Sequenced: PBMCs. The CDR3 sequence: CASSENRDNGYTF. For the CDR3, the DNA is TGTGCCAGCAGTGAAAACAGGGACAATGGCTACACCTTC.